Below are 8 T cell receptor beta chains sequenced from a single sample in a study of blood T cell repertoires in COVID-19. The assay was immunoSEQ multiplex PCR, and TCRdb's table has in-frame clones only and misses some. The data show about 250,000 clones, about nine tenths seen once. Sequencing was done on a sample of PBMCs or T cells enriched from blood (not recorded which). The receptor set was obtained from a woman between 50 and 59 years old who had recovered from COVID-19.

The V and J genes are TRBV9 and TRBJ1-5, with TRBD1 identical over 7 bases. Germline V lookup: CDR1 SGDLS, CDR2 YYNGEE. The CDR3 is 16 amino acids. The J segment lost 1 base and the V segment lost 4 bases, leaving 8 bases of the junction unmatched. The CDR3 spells CASSSGQDDSNQPQHF. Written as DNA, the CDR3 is TGTGCCAGCAGCTCCGGACAGGATGACAGCAATCAGCCCCAGCATTTT.

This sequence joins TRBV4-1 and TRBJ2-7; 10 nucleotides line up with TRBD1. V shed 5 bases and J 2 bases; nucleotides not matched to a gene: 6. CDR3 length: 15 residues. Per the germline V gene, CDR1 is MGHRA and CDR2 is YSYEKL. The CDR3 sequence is CASSTRTGGTYEQYF. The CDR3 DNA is TGCGCCAGCAGCACGCGGACAGGGGGTACCTACGAGCAGTACTTC.

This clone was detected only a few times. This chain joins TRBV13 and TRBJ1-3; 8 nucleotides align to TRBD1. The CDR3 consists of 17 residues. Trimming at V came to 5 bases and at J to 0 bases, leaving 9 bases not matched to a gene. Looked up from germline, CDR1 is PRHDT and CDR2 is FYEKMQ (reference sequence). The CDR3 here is CASSPRTGISSGNTIYF. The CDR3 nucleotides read TGTGCCAGCAGCCCACGGACAGGGATAAGCTCTGGAAACACCATATATTTT.

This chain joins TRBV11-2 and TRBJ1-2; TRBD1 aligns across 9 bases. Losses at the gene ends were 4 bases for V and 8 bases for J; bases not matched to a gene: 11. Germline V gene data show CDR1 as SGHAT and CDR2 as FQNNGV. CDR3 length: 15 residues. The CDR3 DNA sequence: TGTGCCAGCAGCTCCTACTCGGGACAGGGTGTCGGCTACACCTTC. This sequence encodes CASSSYSGQGVGYTF.

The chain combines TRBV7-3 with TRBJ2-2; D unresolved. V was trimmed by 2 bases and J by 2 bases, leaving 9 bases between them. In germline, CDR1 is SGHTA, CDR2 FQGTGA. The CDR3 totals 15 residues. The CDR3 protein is CASSLGSPNTGELFF. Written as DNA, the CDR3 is TGTGCCAGCAGCTTAGGTAGCCCTAACACCGGGGAGCTGTTTTTT.

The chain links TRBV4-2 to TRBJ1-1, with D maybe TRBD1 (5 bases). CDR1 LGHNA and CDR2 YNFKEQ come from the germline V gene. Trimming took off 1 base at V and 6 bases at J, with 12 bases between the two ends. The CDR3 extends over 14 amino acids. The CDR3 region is CASSQVPGQAEAFF. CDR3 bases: TGTGCCAGCAGCCAAGTTCCAGGACAAGCTGAAGCTTTCTTT.

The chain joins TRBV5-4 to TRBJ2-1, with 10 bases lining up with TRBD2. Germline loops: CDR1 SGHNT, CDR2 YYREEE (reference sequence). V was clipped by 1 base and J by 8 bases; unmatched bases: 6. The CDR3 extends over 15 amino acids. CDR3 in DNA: TGTGCCAGCAGCTTGATCCTAGCGGGAGTGCATGAGCAGTTCTTC. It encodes CASSLILAGVHEQFF.

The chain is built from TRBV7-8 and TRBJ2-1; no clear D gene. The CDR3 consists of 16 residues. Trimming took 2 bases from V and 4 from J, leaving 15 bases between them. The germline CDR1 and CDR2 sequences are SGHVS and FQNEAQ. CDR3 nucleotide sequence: TGTGCCAGCAGCTTAACTCCTGGGCACACGTACAATGAGCAGTTCTTC. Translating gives CASSLTPGHTYNEQFF. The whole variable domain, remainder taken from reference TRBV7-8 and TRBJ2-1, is GAGVSQSPRYKVAKRGQDVALRCDPISGHVSLFWYQQALGQGPEFLTYFQNEAQLDKSGLPSDRFFAERPEGSVSTLKIQRTQQEDSAVYLCASSLTPGHTYNEQFFGPGTRLTVL.